The 10 T cell receptor beta chains listed next were all sequenced from one sample in a study of naive and memory T cell subsets. TCR cDNA received a 3' ligated oligonucleotide that carried a UMI. Amplification of ligated cDNA took four PCR rounds with SP2 and nested alpha and beta constant primers. TCRdb redid the calling of the 5' RACE reads with MiXCR, one entry per CDR3 protein. Of roughly 56,000 distinct CDR3 sequences in the sample, about 7% were seen once. These receptors were obtained from a male donor in good health.

This clonotype was recorded at least ten times. CDR3 amino acids: CASSIRMGQGGYGYTF. In nucleotides, the CDR3 is TGCGCCAGCAGCATCCGCATGGGACAGGGGGGCTATGGCTACACCTTC. This rearrangement joins TRBV4-1 to TRBJ1-2, with 11 bases lining up with TRBD1. This CDR3 region has 16 residues. V was clipped by 5 bases and J by 4 bases; unmatched bases: 9. Looked up from germline, CDR1 is MGHRA and CDR2 is YSYEKL.

In its sample, this clonotype was seen a few times. The V gene is TRBV19, the J gene TRBJ2-7; TRBD1 aligns across 9 bases. Germline-derived CDR1 and CDR2 are LNHDA and SQIVND (reference sequence). The trim removed 6 bases at V and 5 bases at J, leaving 8 bases unmatched. The CDR3 spans 14 residues. The CDR3: CASSTGQGGNEQYF. The CDR3 bases are TGTGCCAGTAGCACGGGACAGGGCGGGAACGAGCAGTACTTC.

This clonotype appeared a few times. The chain couples TRBV28 to TRBJ1-1; the match to TRBD1 covers 8 bases. Germline CDR1 and CDR2: MDHEN and SYDVKM. The junction had 13 bases not matched to a gene; V was cut back by 7 bases and J by 6 bases. The CDR3 is 15 residues long. This CDR3 reads CASTFSGTGGSEAFF. DNA for the CDR3: TGTGCCAGCACCTTCTCCGGGACAGGTGGATCTGAAGCTTTCTTT.

In this sample, this clonotype turned up a few times. The V gene is TRBV29-1, the J gene TRBJ2-3; D may be TRBD2 (7 bases). CDR1 and CDR2 from the germline V gene are SQVTM and ANQGSEA. This CDR3 contains 16 residues. Deletions cut 0 bases from V and 6 bases from J, with 19 bases between. CDR3 coding DNA: TGCAGCGTTGAAGATTCTCGGGGGGCTTCCGCGGATACGCAGTATTTT. It specifies CSVEDSRGASADTQYF.

This clonotype was counted many times. V and J are TRBV6-1 and TRBJ1-1; the D is unclear. Germline V lookup: CDR1 MNHNS, CDR2 SASEGT. Trimming pared 1 base from V and 8 bases from J, leaving 8 bases between. The CDR3 length is 12 residues. In DNA, the CDR3 is TGTGCCAGCAGTGAAGTCGGCAGGGAAGCTTTCTTT. Its translation: CASSEVGREAFF.

The chain recombines TRBV6-5 with TRBJ1-6, with D perhaps TRBD1 (5 bases). This CDR3 spans 16 amino acids. Per germline, CDR1 MNHEY and CDR2 SVGAGI. Trimming cost V 2 bases and J 8 bases, with 16 bases left between them. CDR3 DNA sequence: TGTGCCAGCAGTTACGGGGGGTCAGGGTCCGATTCACCCCTCCACTTT. Encoded protein: CASSYGGSGSDSPLHF.

The sample holds a few counts of this clonotype. DNA for the CDR3: TGTGCCAGCAGTCCGCCAGGGACAGGGTACAATGAAAAACTGTTTTTT. Encoded protein: CASSPPGTGYNEKLFF. This sequence joins TRBV27 and TRBJ1-4; TRBD1 matches at 9 bases. V was clipped by 5 bases and J by 5 bases; unmatched bases: 9. CDR1 MNHEY and CDR2 SMNVEV come from the germline V gene (reference sequence). This CDR3 has 16 amino acids. Full variable domain (outside the CDR3, taken from reference TRBV27 and TRBJ1-4): EAQVTQNPRYLITVTGKKLTVTCSQNMNHEYMSWYRQDPGLGLRQIYYSMNVEVTDKGDVPEGYKVSRKEKRNFPLILESPSPNQTSLYFCASSPPGTGYNEKLFFGSGTQLSVL.

This clonotype was recorded many times. This chain links TRBV7-9 with TRBJ2-1; 7 bases agree with TRBD1. The trim removed 5 bases at V and 7 bases at J, leaving 11 bases unmatched. This CDR3 is built from 15 residues. The V gene's germline CDR1 is SEHNR and CDR2 FQNEAQ (reference sequence). Written as DNA, the CDR3 is TGTGCCAGCAGCCCAGGGACAGAAAGAATAAATGAGCAGTTCTTC. Translation gives CASSPGTERINEQFF.

This clonotype was observed a few times. An end of the junction does not agree with germline; a read error may underlie this. V and J are TRBV12-3 or TRBV12-4 and TRBJ2-7, with 10 bases matching TRBD2. This CDR3 is 15 amino acids long. The CDR3 bases are TGTGCCAGCAGATTAGCGGGAGGTAACTACTACGAGCAGTACTTC. Protein: CASRLAGGNYYEQYF.

CDR3 DNA sequence: TGTGCCAGCAGCTCGGGCCCCAGTATTCAGCCCCAGCATTTT. It codes for CASSSGPSIQPQHF. The V and J genes are TRBV7-2 and TRBJ1-5; D gene uncertain. The V end lost 4 bases, the J end lost 6 bases, and 13 bases lay between the germline ends. Germline V gives CDR1 SGHTA, CDR2 FQGNSA. This CDR3 comprises 14 residues.